This T cell receptor beta chain was obtained from a study of OX40 agonist ivuxolimab in advanced cancers. The study's findings and limits: The study found among the lowest clonal expansion in partial responders at 0.1-3.0 mg/kg.

The V gene's germline CDR1 is SQVTM and CDR2 ANQGSEA. The CDR3 is 19 residues long. Trimming cost V 2 bases and J 0 bases; bases outside gene matches: 11. Autoimmune disease history or systemic immunosuppression led to patient exclusion. Sampling of blood occurred at baseline, cycle 4 day 1, and cycle 7 day 1. For this clone: Its matching antigen is unknown.

Measured with immunoSEQ multiplex PCR; TCRdb has only the in-frame clones, and not every one. The repertoire holds almost 85,000 clones, with about 91% as singletons. The material was CD4+ or CD8+ T cells sorted from blood, obtained in a trial of the OX40 agonist ivuxolimab. The chain couples TRBV29-1 to TRBJ2-1, with 12 positions matching TRBD2. The sequence was collected from an adult with an advanced solid tumor such as melanoma, head and neck, liver or kidney cancer. The CDR3 region has the DNA TGCAGCGTTGAAAAACTTCCGGGACTAGCGGGCTTCTCCTACAATGAGCAGTTCTTC. Translating it yields CSVEKLPGLAGFSYNEQFF.